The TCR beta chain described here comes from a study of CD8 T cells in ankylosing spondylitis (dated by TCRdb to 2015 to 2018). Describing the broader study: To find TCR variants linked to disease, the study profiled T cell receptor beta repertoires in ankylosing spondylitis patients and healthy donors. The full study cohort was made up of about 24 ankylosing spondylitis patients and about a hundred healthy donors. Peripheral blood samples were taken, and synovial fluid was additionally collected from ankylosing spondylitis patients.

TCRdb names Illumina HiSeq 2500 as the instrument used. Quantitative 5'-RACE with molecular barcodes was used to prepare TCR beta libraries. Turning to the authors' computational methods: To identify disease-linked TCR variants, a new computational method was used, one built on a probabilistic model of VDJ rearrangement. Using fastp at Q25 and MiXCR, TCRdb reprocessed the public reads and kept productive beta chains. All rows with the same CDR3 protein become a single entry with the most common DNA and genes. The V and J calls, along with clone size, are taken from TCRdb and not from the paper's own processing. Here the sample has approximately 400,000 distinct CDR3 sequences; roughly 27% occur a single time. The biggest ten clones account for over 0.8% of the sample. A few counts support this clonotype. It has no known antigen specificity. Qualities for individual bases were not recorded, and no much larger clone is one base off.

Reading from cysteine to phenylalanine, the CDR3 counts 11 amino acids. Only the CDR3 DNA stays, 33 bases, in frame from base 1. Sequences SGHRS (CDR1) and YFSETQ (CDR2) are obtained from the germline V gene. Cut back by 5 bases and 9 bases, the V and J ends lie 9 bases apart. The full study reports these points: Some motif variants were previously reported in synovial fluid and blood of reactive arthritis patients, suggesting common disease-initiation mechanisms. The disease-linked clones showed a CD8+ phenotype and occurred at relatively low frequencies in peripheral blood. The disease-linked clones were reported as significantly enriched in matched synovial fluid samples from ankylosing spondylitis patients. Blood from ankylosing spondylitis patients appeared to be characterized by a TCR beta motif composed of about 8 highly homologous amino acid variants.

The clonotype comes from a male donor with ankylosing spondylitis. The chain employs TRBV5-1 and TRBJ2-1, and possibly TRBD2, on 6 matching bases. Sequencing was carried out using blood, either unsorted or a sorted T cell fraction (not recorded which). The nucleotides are TGCGCCAGCAGGAGGGACTTTGAGCAGTTCTTC. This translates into CASRRDFEQFF.